Listed here is a single TCR beta chain. Its target is not known. These data belong to a study of T cell responses to AZD1222 COVID-19 vaccine. Notes on the study in general: Regions 160-218 and 743-854 held dominance among vaccine-associated CD4 TCRs, which spanned spike. Clonal diversity was possibly underestimated; the donors were predominantly white British and more often female. No repertoire was sampled before or during the peak T cell response, only after it. Among AZD1222 vaccinees, only 5 to 7 were seropositive at baseline.

TCRdb's copy holds only in-frame clones and misses some; the assay was immunoSEQ multiplex PCR. The data show about 83,000 clones, around 93% seen once. V lost 0 bases, J lost 2 bases, and 8 bases lay in between. The CDR3 totals 14 residues. In germline, CDR1 is SGHRS, CDR2 YFSETQ. The TCR originated in an adult who received the AZD1222 COVID-19 vaccine. The chain joins TRBV5-1 to TRBJ2-5; D not certain. This material consisted of peripheral blood, taken 28 days after the second AZD1222 dose. In DNA form, the CDR3 reads TGCGCCAGCAGCTTGGCCGGCGCGCAAGAGACCCAGTACTTC. Amino acid sequence: CASSLAGAQETQYF.